This TCR beta chain stems from a study of T cells in Graves' hyperthyroidism and ophthalmopathy. Overall study context: Sampling of peripheral blood happened at initial diagnosis, prior to any treatment. Notes on the study in general: In validation, the model predicted ophthalmopathy. These predictions came a median around 5.9 months before onset. In simple terms, a model built on 13 V-J features told ophthalmopathy apart from stable hyperthyroidism.

Patients showing uncontrolled infection, other autoimmune disease, pregnancy or lactation were ineligible. Trimming removed 0 bases from V and 4 bases from J; junction bases left unmatched: 9. Germline V gene data show CDR1 as SGHRS and CDR2 as YFSETQ. This CDR3 is 18 amino acids long. On this clonotype itself: Its specificity is unknown.

Amplification of TCR beta CDR3 regions used RNA as the template. The HTBI primer set drove a first-round RT-PCR of the TCR CDR3. TCRdb reprocessed the multiplex PCR reads with MiXCR, giving one entry per CDR3 protein. The sample records around 690,000 distinct CDR3 sequences, about a fifth being singletons. The chain has TRBV5-1 and TRBJ2-3, with 12 bases matching TRBD2. Input material: blood. The TCR originated in a man aged 25-45 years with Graves' ophthalmopathy. CDR3: CASSLASTTSGSPDTQYF. In nucleotides, the CDR3 is TGCGCCAGCAGCTTGGCCAGTACGACTAGCGGGAGCCCAGATACGCAGTATTTT.